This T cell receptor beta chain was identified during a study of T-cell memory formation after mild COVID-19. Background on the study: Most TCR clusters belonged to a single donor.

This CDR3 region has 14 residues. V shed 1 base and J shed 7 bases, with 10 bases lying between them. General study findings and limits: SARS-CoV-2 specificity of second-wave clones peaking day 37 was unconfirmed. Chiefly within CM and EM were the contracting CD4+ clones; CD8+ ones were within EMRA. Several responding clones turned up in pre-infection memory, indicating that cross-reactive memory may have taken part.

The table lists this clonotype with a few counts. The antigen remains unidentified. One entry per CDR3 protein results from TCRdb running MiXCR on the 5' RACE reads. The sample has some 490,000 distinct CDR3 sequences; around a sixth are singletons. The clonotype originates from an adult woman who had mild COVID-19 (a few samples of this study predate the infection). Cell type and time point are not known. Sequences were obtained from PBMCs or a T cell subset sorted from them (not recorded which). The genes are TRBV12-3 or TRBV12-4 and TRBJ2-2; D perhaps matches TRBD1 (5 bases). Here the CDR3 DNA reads TGTGCCAGCAGTTTAGTACAGGCTCTCGGGGAGCTGTTTTTT. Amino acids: CASSLVQALGELFF.